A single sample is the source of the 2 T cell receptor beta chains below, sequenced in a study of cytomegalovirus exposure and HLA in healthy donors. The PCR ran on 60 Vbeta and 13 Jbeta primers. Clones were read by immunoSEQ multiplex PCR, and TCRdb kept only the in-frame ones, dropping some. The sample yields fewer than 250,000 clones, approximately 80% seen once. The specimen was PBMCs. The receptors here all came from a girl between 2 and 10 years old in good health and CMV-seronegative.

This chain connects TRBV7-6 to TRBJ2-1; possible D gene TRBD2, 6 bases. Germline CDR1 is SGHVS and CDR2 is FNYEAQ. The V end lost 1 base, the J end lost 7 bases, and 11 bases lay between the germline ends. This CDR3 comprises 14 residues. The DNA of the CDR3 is TGTGCCAGCAGCTTAGACGGGAGCGGGAATGAGCAGTTCTTC. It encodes CASSLDGSGNEQFF. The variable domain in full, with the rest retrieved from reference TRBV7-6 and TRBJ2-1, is GAGVSQSPRYKVTKRGQDVALRCDPISGHVSLYWYRQALGQGPEFLTYFNYEAQQDKSGLPNDRFSAERPEGSISTLTIQRTEQRDSAMYRCASSLDGSGNEQFFGPGTRLTVL.

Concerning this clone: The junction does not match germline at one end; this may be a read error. The CDR3 region has the DNA TGTGCCAGCAGCCCCGACAGTAACTATAGCTACACCTTC. This encodes CASSPDSNYSYTF. This chain connects TRBV5-4 to TRBJ1-2; D may be TRBD1 (5 bases). This CDR3 has 13 residues. Germline V CDR1 and CDR2: SGHNT, YYREEE (reference sequence).